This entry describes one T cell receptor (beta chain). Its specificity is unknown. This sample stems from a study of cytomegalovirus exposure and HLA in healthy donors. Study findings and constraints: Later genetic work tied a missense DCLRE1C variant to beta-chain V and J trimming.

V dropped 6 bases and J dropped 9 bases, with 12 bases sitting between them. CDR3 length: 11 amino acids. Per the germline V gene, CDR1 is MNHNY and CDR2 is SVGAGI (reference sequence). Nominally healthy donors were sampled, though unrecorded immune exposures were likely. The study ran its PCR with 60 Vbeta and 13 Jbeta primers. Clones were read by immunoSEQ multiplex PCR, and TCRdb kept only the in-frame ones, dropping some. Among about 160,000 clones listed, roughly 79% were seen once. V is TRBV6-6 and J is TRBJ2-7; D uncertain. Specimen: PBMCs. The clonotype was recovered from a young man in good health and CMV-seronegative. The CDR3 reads CASSPTTTQYF. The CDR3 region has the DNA TGTGCCAGCAGCCCAACTACGACGCAGTACTTC.